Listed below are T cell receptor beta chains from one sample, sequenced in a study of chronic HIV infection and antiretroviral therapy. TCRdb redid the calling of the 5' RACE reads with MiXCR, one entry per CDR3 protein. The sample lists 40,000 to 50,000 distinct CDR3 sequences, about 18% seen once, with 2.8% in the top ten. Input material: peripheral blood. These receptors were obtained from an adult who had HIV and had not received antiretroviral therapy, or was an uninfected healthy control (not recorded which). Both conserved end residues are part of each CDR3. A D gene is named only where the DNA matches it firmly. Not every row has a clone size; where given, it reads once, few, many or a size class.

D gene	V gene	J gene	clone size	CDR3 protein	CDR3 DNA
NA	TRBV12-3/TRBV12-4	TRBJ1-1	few	CASSLLPGVTEAFF	TGTGCCAGCAGTCTCTTGCCTGGGGTCACTGAAGCTTTCTTT
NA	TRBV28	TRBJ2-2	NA	CATLVPGRTGELFF	TGTGCCACCTTAGTGCCGGGACGCACCGGGGAGCTGTTTTTT
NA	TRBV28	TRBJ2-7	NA	CASTPSGEAYEQYF	TGTGCCAGCACTCCCTCAGGGGAGGCCTACGAGCAGTACTTC
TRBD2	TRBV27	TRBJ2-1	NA	CASSLARERGHEQFF	TGTGCCAGCAGTTTAGCGCGGGAGAGGGGCCATGAGCAGTTCTTC
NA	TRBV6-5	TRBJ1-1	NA	CASSYGGEGTEAFF	TGTGCCAGCAGTTACGGGGGGGAAGGGACTGAAGCTTTCTTT
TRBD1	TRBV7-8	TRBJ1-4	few	CASSPGQDGKLFF	TGTGCCAGCAGCCCCGGACAGGACGGAAAACTGTTTTTT
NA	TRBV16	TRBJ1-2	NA	CASSQSLRGLSYGYTF	TGTGCCAGCAGCCAATCCCTAAGAGGTCTTAGCTATGGCTACACCTTC
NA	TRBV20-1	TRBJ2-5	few	CSARDGRGSQETQYF	TGCAGTGCTAGAGATGGTCGGGGGTCACAAGAGACCCAGTACTTC
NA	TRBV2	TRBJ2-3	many	CASYGTDTQYF	TGTGCCAGCTACGGGACAGATACGCAGTATTTT
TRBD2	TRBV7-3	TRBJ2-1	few	CASSPSSGRAKEQFF	TGTGCCAGCAGCCCCTCTAGCGGGAGGGCCAAGGAGCAGTTCTTC
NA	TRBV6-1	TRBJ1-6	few	CASSEARYGRNSPLHF	TGTGCCAGCAGTGAAGCGCGATATGGGCGGAATTCACCCCTCCACTTT
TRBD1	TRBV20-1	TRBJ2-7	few	CSAAPGQTYEQYF	TGCAGTGCTGCGCCGGGACAGACGTACGAGCAGTACTTC
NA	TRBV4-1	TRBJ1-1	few	CASSEFLGSTEAFF	TGCGCCAGCAGCGAATTTCTTGGGTCAACTGAAGCTTTCTTT
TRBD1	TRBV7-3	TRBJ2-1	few	CASSPRQGSYNEQFF	TGTGCCAGCAGCCCACGACAGGGGTCCTACAATGAGCAGTTCTTC
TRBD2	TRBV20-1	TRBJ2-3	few	CSALAESDTQYF	TGCAGTGCTCTAGCGGAGTCAGATACGCAGTATTTT
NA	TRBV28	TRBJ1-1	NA	CASSLWERSWTEAFF	TGTGCCAGCAGTTTATGGGAGCGTAGTTGGACTGAAGCTTTCTTT
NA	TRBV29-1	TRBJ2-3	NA	CSVLRGLSDTQYF	TGCAGCGTTTTAAGGGGGTTAAGCGATACGCAGTATTTT
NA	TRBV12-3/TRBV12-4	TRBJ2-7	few	CASSSPTGSGYEQYF	TGTGCCAGCAGTTCCCCCACGGGGTCGGGCTACGAGCAGTACTTC
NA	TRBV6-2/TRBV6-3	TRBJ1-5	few	CASSPDSRQPQHF	TGTGCCAGCAGTCCTGACAGTCGCCAGCCCCAGCATTTT
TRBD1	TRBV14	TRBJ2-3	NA	CASSPRTGISTDTQYF	TGTGCCAGCAGCCCCCGGACAGGGATTAGCACAGATACGCAGTATTTT
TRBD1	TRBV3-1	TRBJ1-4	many	CASSPMEGTGGRKKLFF	TGTGCCAGCAGCCCCATGGAGGGTACAGGGGGAAGAAAAAAACTGTTTTTT
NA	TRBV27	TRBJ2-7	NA	CASSSSVGPHEQYF	TGTGCCAGCAGTTCAAGCGTGGGGCCCCACGAGCAGTACTTC
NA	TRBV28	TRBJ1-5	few	CASTMPQGGGNQPQHF	TGTGCCAGCACCATGCCCCAGGGTGGCGGCAATCAGCCCCAGCATTTT
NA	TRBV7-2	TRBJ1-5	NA	CASSLVRGGSEPQHF	TGTGCCAGCAGCTTAGTGCGAGGGGGGAGCGAGCCCCAGCATTTT
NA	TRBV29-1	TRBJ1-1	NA	CSVVWGAEAFF	TGCAGCGTTGTCTGGGGCGCTGAAGCTTTCTTT
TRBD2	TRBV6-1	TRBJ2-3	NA	CAISTSGRGLSADTQYF	TGTGCCATCTCGACTAGCGGGAGAGGATTGAGCGCAGATACGCAGTATTTT
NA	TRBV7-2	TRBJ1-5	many	CASSLDAGSQPQHF	TGTGCCAGCAGCTTAGATGCGGGAAGTCAGCCCCAGCATTTT
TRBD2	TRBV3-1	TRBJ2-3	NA	CASSQGIAGGGTDTQYF	TGTGCCAGCAGCCAAGGTATAGCGGGAGGAGGCACAGATACGCAGTATTTT
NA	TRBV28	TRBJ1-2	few	CASSLVGSYGYTF	TGTGCCAGCTCCTTGGTTGGGTCCTATGGCTACACCTTC
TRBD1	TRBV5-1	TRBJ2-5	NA	CASSGGTGEQETQYF	TGCGCCAGCAGCGGAGGGACAGGCGAGCAAGAGACCCAGTACTTC
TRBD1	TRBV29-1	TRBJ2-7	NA	CSVAPGQGNEQYF	TGCAGCGTCGCGCCGGGACAGGGGAACGAGCAGTACTTC
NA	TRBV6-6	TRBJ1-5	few	CASSYLQASNQPQHF	TGTGCCAGCAGTTACCTTCAGGCTAGCAATCAGCCCCAGCATTTT